This T cell receptor (beta chain) was recovered during a study of radiotherapy plus CTLA-4 blockade in lung cancer. Study overall: Disease control was achieved by less than 40% of patients, and objective responses by 15% to 20%.

Each patient with chemo-refractory metastatic non-small-cell lung cancer was treated with focal radiation plus CTLA-4 blockade using ipilimumab. To note about this clone: Its antigen is still unknown.

The study's findings and limits: Radiotherapy with ipilimumab was followed by blood expansion of tumor-derived clones.

The germline V gene encodes CDR1 MDHEN and CDR2 SYDVKM. V dropped 6 bases and J dropped 7 bases, with 11 bases sitting between them. The CDR3 is 12 amino acids. The table came from immunoSEQ multiplex PCR; TCRdb's copy has only in-frame clones and leaves some out. The sample lists about 77,000 clones; 70% to 85% were seen once. The gene calls are TRBV28 and TRBJ2-3; the D gene is possibly TRBD2 (5 bases). Sequencing was performed on peripheral blood, taken from a patient treated with radiotherapy plus ipilimumab. The sequence was collected from a human donor with non-small cell lung cancer whose response to radiotherapy plus ipilimumab could not be evaluated. The CDR3 here is CASRRETYTQYF. The DNA for the CDR3 is TGTGCCAGCAGGAGGGAAACGTATACGCAGTATTTT.